This T cell receptor (beta chain) was retrieved from a study of T cells in Graves' hyperthyroidism and ophthalmopathy. Template material for amplifying TCR beta CDR3 regions consisted of RNA transcripts. The HTBI set primed first-round TCR CDR3 RT-PCR. TCRdb fed the multiplex PCR reads into MiXCR, producing one record per CDR3 protein. The sample contains 300,000 to 400,000 distinct CDR3 sequences, about 15% of which appear only once. Broader study findings: Also found in blood were most expanded thyroid clonotypes above 0.001.

Diagnosis relied on clinical symptoms, serum thyroxine and TRAb, thyroid ultrasound and orbital computed tomography. The V gene's germline CDR1 is KGHDR and CDR2 SFDVKD. Trimming took 3 bases from V and 5 from J, leaving 19 bases between them. The CDR3 spans 17 residues. As concerns this clonotype: Its antigen is unknown.

Sequencing was done on a sample of blood. The chain is built from TRBV24-1 and TRBJ2-1; D unresolved. This receptor was obtained from a woman aged 55-69 years with Graves' hyperthyroidism. The CDR3 reads CATSDPSTRRIHNEQFF. Here the CDR3 DNA reads TGTGCCACCAGTGATCCCAGTACCCGCCGAATCCACAATGAGCAGTTCTTC.